This TCR beta chain derives from a study of a mutant IDH1 vaccine in newly diagnosed glioma. Time point of the sample: week 5, during vaccination. What each vaccine dose contained was 300 ug of mutant IDH1 20-mer peptide, accompanied by topical imiquimod. On this clone: Its cognate antigen is unknown.

Using immunoSEQ multiplex PCR, the repertoire was profiled, and TCRdb retains in-frame clones only, with some absent. The data contain fewer than 100,000 clones, about 91% of them singletons. In germline, CDR1 is KGHSH, CDR2 LQKENI. Trimming removed 0 bases from V and 1 base from J, with 6 bases in between. This CDR3 region has 14 residues. This sequence was found in a woman aged 50 to 65 with glioma. The specimen comprised PBMCs, sampled from a glioma patient whose treatment included an IDH1 peptide vaccine. V gene TRBV18 combines with J gene TRBJ1-1; no clear D. The chain's CDR3 is CASSPPGRNTEAFF. The CDR3 nucleotides read TGTGCCAGCTCACCACCTGGACGGAACACTGAAGCTTTCTTT.